The 21 T cell receptor beta chains listed next were all sequenced from one sample in a study of tumor and adjacent non-tumor tissue in lung cancer. Three rounds of nested PCR, following a modified ARM-PCR protocol, produced the TCRbeta library. TCRdb passed the multiplex PCR reads through MiXCR, listing each CDR3 protein once. This sample carries 120,000 or so distinct CDR3 sequences, around three fifths of them seen once, and the ten largest clones take 9.5% to 15%. RNA was extracted from bulk tissue without any cell sorting. The sequenced sample was lung tumor tissue. These receptors all come from a young man with non-small cell lung cancer.

This clonotype was observed a few times. The V gene is TRBV5-1, the J gene TRBJ2-3, with a tentative D call TRBD1 (5 bases). In germline, CDR1 is SGHRS, CDR2 YFSETQ. Trimming removed 0 bases from V and 0 bases from J, with 8 bases in between. The CDR3 totals 15 residues. This CDR3 is CASSLGRVSTDTQYF. The CDR3 nucleotides read TGCGCCAGCAGCTTGGGCAGGGTGAGCACAGATACGCAGTATTTT. Supplemented by reference TRBV5-1 and TRBJ2-3, the full variable domain reads KAGVTQTPRYLIKTRGQQVTLSCSPISGHRSVSWYQQTPGQGLQFLFEYFSETQRNKGNFPGRFSGRQFSNSRSEMNVSTLELGDSALYLCASSLGRVSTDTQYFGPGTRLTVL.

This chain uses TRBV7-2 with TRBJ1-1, with a weak D call TRBD1 (5 bases). This CDR3 contains 13 residues. V was trimmed by 1 base and J by 6 bases, leaving 9 bases between them. Per the germline V gene, CDR1 is SGHTA and CDR2 is FQGNSA. The CDR3 sequence is CASSLVGVAEAFF. DNA for the CDR3: TGTGCCAGCAGCTTAGTGGGGGTCGCTGAAGCTTTCTTT. The variable domain in full, with the rest retrieved from reference TRBV7-2 and TRBJ1-1, is GAGVSQSPSNKVTEKGKDVELRCDPISGHTALYWYRQSLGQGLEFLIYFQGNSAPDKSGLPSDRFSAERTGGSVSTLTIQRTQQEDSAVYLCASSLVGVAEAFFGQGTRLTVV.

In regard to this clonotype: A much larger clone lies one base from this, so it may be a read error. The rearrangement links TRBV20-1 to TRBJ1-1; D gene unclear. Germline V CDR1 and CDR2: DFQATT, SNEGSKA (reference sequence). The CDR3 has 13 residues. V gave up 0 bases and J gave up 5 bases, with 10 bases separating them. The CDR3 loop reads CSAREGGKTEAFF. The CDR3 DNA follows: TGCAGTGCTAGAGAAGGAGGGAAGACTGAAGCTTTCTTT.

This clonotype was counted only a few times. A much bigger clone sits one base away, suggesting this may be a read error. The chain is built from TRBV29-1 and TRBJ2-3, with 8 bases matching TRBD2. Germline-derived CDR1 and CDR2 are SQVTM and ANQGSEA. This CDR3 is 15 amino acids long. In DNA form, the CDR3 reads TGCAACGTTGTAGACGGGCGGGGGGCCACAGATACGCAGTATTTT. Translated, it gives CNVVDGRGATDTQYF.

The chain links TRBV6-2 or TRBV6-3 to TRBJ2-1; 10 bases are a match to TRBD2. There are 16 residues in the CDR3. The germline gives CDR1 MNHEY, CDR2 SVGEGT. The V and J ends lost 11 bases and 4 bases, in that order; junction bases with no gene match: 14. The CDR3 region is CAGKPPGLASYNEQFF. CDR3 nucleotides: TGTGCCGGCAAACCACCGGGACTAGCGAGTTACAATGAGCAGTTCTTC.

This clonotype came up once. Germline is not matched at one junction end, which may reflect a read error. V is TRBV11-2 and J is TRBJ1-2; possible D gene TRBD1, 6 bases. The CDR3 spans 12 residues. From germline, CDR1 is SGHAT and CDR2 FQNNGV. The CDR3: CASSQGRPVYIF. DNA for the CDR3: TGTGCCAGCAGCCAGGGGCGGCCAGTTTACATCTTC.

In regard to this clonotype: This may stem from a read error, because a much larger clone lies one nucleotide away. The chain employs TRBV29-1 and TRBJ1-1; D call uncertain. V lost 7 bases and J lost 3, with 12 bases in between. The germline V gene encodes CDR1 SQVTM and CDR2 ANQGSEA. The CDR3 sequence is 12 residues long. The CDR3 loop is CSGRNSHTEAFF. In nucleotides, the CDR3 is TGCAGCGGGAGGAACAGTCACACTGAAGCTTTCTTT.

Turning to this clonotype: One end of the junction does not line up with germline, which may come from a read error. V is TRBV12-3 or TRBV12-4 and J is TRBJ2-4, with 13 bases matching TRBD2. This CDR3 has 15 amino acids. CDR3 DNA sequence: TGTGCCAGCAGTACTAGCGGGGGGGGAAGAAACATTCAGTGCTTC. Residues: CASSTSGGGRNIQCF.

To note about this clonotype: A read error may produce the germline difference seen at one junction end. The rearrangement uses TRBV19 and TRBJ1-4, with 9 bases identical to TRBD1. This CDR3 spans 14 amino acids. CDR1 is LNHDA and CDR2 is SQIVND in the germline V gene (reference sequence). The CDR3 bases are TGTGTCAGTAAGGAGAGGGGACAGGGTGAAAAACTGTTTTTT. It codes for CVSKERGQGEKLFF. Full variable domain (rest looked up from reference TRBV19 and TRBJ1-4): DGGITQSPKYLFRKEGQNVTLSCEQNLNHDAMYWYRQDPGQGLRLIYYSQIVNDFQKGDIAEGYSVSREKKESFPLTVTSAQKNPTAFYLCVSKERGQGEKLFFGSGTQLSVL.

In the case of this clonotype: A read error may explain this, as a much larger clone is one base away. This chain connects TRBV5-1 to TRBJ1-1; possibly TRBD1 for D (6 bases). Germline V gives CDR1 SGHRS, CDR2 YFSETQ. V was clipped by 3 bases and J by 8 bases, with 20 bases between them. The CDR3 contains 15 residues. CDR3 residues: CASSSELGQGSEAFF. In DNA, the CDR3 is TGCGCCAGCAGCTCCGAATTGGGACAAGGCTCCGAAGCTTTCTTT.

Comment on this clonotype: Germline is not matched at one junction end, which may reflect a read error. The J gene is TRBJ2-4, the V gene TRBV11-1; D is perhaps TRBD1 (5 bases). In germline, CDR1 is SGHAT, CDR2 FQDESV (reference sequence). The CDR3 totals 16 residues. The CDR3, as DNA: TGTGCCAGCACCCAATCAGGCAGGGTGACCAAAAACATTCATTACTTC. Amino acids: CASTQSGRVTKNIHYF.

Comment on this clonotype: Possible read error: a much larger clone is one base away. This sequence joins TRBV20-1 and TRBJ1-2; weak D call: TRBD1 (6 bases). Germline CDR1 reads DFQATT; CDR2 reads SNEGSKA (reference sequence). The CDR3 is 14 amino acids. Between the trimmed V and J ends, which lost 7 bases and 6 bases, there was a span of 21 bases. CDR3 in DNA: TGCAGTGTTAGGGGGAGGGGTGAGTGGGATGGCTACACCTTC. The encoded protein is CSVRGRGEWDGYTF.

This clonotype was detected ten times or more. The chain recombines TRBV7-9 with TRBJ2-2, with D perhaps matching TRBD2 (6 bases). Trimming took off 0 bases at V and 6 bases at J, with 8 bases between the two ends. Germline assignment: CDR1 SEHNR and CDR2 FQNEAQ (reference sequence). The CDR3 runs 14 residues. The chain's CDR3 is CASSLAGGAGELFF. Here the CDR3 DNA reads TGTGCCAGCAGCTTAGCGGGAGGCGCCGGGGAGCTGTTTTTT.

This clonotype has more than one count but fewer than ten. J is TRBJ2-7 and V is TRBV4-1; possible D gene TRBD2, 5 bases. V shed 8 bases and J shed 1 base, with 15 bases lying between them. Germline CDR1 reads MGHRA; CDR2 reads YSYEKL. This CDR3 spans 14 amino acids. CDR3 bases: TGCGCCAGCTCCCGGGGTGGCACTTCCTACGAGCAGTACTTC. Its translation is CASSRGGTSYEQYF.

Concerning this clonotype itself: This clone may be a read error of a much larger clone one base away. This rearrangement joins TRBV20-1 to TRBJ2-1, with TRBD2 matching over 8 bases. This CDR3 has 16 amino acids. Germline V gives CDR1 DFQATT, CDR2 SNEGSKA (reference sequence). The chain's CDR3 is CSVREVAGFAYNEQFF. As DNA, the CDR3 is TGCAGTGTTAGAGAGGTAGCGGGGTTTGCCTACAATGAGCAGTTCTTC.

In this sample, this clonotype turned up once. A much larger clone differs from this one at a single base, so this may be a read error. The V gene is TRBV4-1, the J gene TRBJ2-6, with D hard to call. The CDR3 spans 15 residues. CDR1 is MGHRA and CDR2 is YSYEKL in the germline V gene. The CDR3 DNA sequence: TGCGCCAGCAGCCATCCGATCTCTGGGGTCAACGTCCTGACTTTC. It codes for CASSHPISGVNVLTF.

Details on this clonotype: A read error is possible here, since a much larger clone lies one base away. J is TRBJ2-7 and V is TRBV24-1; 7 bases align to TRBD1. Per the germline V gene, CDR1 is KGHDR and CDR2 is SFDVKD. V gave up 6 bases and J gave up 3 bases; unmatched junction bases: 10. The CDR3 covers 15 residues. DNA of the CDR3: TGTGCCACCAGTTATACCGGGACAGCAGTCTACGAGCAGTACTTC. This gives the protein CATSYTGTAVYEQYF.

Turning to this clonotype: Given a much more abundant clone one base away, this may be a read error. This rearrangement joins TRBV20-1 to TRBJ2-1, with 12 bases identical to TRBD2. Germline assignment: CDR1 DFQATT and CDR2 SNEGSKA (reference sequence). The junction had 5 bases not matched to a gene; V was cut back by 2 bases and J by 9 bases. CDR3 length: 14 amino acids. The CDR3 nucleotides are TGCAGTGCTAGACCTAGCGGGGGGGCCAGTGAGCAGTTCTTC. Encoded protein: CSARPSGGASEQFF.

The chain has TRBV11-2 and TRBJ2-7, with 7 nucleotides matching TRBD1. V lost 6 bases to trimming and J lost 2 bases; unmatched junction nucleotides: 7. CDR3 length: 14 amino acids. Germline values: CDR1 SGHAT, CDR2 FQNNGV. The CDR3 loop is CASRGTELPYEQYF. In DNA form, the CDR3 reads TGTGCCAGCAGAGGGACAGAGCTCCCCTACGAGCAGTACTTC.

Turning to this clonotype: The junction differs from germline at one of its ends, possibly a read error. V and J are TRBV12-3 or TRBV12-4 and TRBJ1-2; D not certain. The CDR3 covers 11 residues. The CDR3 DNA follows: TGTGTCAGCAGTCGTGTGACCGGCTACACCTTC. It yields the protein CVSSRVTGYTF.

Concerning this clonotype itself: Because it lacks the conserved phenylalanine or tryptophan at the end, this CDR3 is likely a read error. V is TRBV28 and J is TRBJ2-1; D remains ambiguous. The CDR3 spans 18 residues. CDR1 and CDR2 (germline): MDHEN, SYDVKM. Here the CDR3 reads CASSSPIAEKSSYNGQFL. The DNA of the CDR3 is TGTGCCAGCAGTTCCCCCATAGCTGAGAAGAGCTCCTACAATGGGCAGTTCTTA.